These T cell receptor beta chains were read from a single sample in a study of T cells after posttransplantation cyclophosphamide. Repertoires were generated with immunoSEQ multiplex PCR, while TCRdb's copy carries only in-frame clones and drops some. The profile covers several thousand clones, none occurring a single time. The sample in question was PBMCs, obtained around 350 days after allogeneic stem cell transplant with posttransplant cyclophosphamide. All receptors come from a male patient aged 45-59 years who received an allogeneic stem cell transplant from a related donor and was CMV-positive. Some T cells may be graft donor cells. Each CDR3 is given with its conserved first and last residue. Each record gives: CDR3 protein, CDR3 DNA, V gene, J gene, clone size, D gene, CDR3 length. A D gene is named only where the DNA matches it firmly. The size field is filled for only some rows; it gives once, few, many or a size class.

CDR3: CASSYHGTGIDEQYF; DNA: TGTGCCAGCAGTTACCACGGGACAGGGATCGACGAGCAGTACTTC; V: TRBV6-6; J: TRBJ2-7; size: many; D: TRBD1; length: 15
CDR3: CASSSPDRGYRNQPQHF; DNA: TGTGCCAGCAGCTCTCCGGACAGGGGATATCGCAATCAGCCCCAGCATTTT; V: TRBV11-3; J: TRBJ1-5; size: few; D: TRBD1; length: 17
CDR3: CASSLTPTGSNQPQHF; DNA: TGCGCCAGCAGCTTGACTCCGACAGGTAGCAATCAGCCCCAGCATTTT; V: TRBV5-1; J: TRBJ1-5; size: many; D: .; length: 16
CDR3: CASSFGLGHITKTYEQYF; DNA: TGTGCCAGCAGCTTTGGGCTAGGACACATTACTAAAACCTACGAGCAGTACTTC; V: TRBV7-2; J: TRBJ2-7; size: many; D: .; length: 18
CDR3: CASSETGDYGYTF; DNA: TGCGCCAGCAGTGAGACAGGGGATTATGGCTACACCTTC; V: TRBV10-1; J: TRBJ1-2; size: many; D: TRBD1; length: 13
CDR3: CASSLEAGNYGYTF; DNA: TGTGCCAGCAGCTTAGAGGCGGGTAACTATGGCTACACCTTC; V: TRBV7-2; J: TRBJ1-2; size: .; D: .; length: 14
CDR3: CASSLAGARYGYTF; DNA: TGTGCCAGCAGCTTGGCAGGGGCTCGCTATGGCTACACCTTC; V: TRBV7-2; J: TRBJ1-2; size: many; D: .; length: 14
CDR3: CASSPQGASNEQYF; DNA: TGTGCCAGCAGCCCCCAGGGGGCGTCCAACGAGCAGTACTTC; V: TRBV11-2; J: TRBJ2-7; size: many; D: TRBD1; length: 14
CDR3: CASTSGGRIRQPQHF; DNA: TGTGCCAGCACCTCCGGAGGACGGATCCGGCAGCCCCAGCATTTT; V: TRBV6-6; J: TRBJ1-5; size: many; D: .; length: 15
CDR3: CASSGGLAGVYF; DNA: TGTGCCAGCTCAGGGGGACTAGCGGGAGTGTACTTC; V: TRBV18; J: TRBJ2-7; size: many; D: TRBD2; length: 12
CDR3: CASSLMGGETDTQYF; DNA: TGTGCCAGCAGCTTGATGGGGGGAGAGACAGATACGCAGTATTTT; V: TRBV5-4; J: TRBJ2-3; size: few; D: .; length: 15
CDR3: CAISEMGGVRMDTEAFF; DNA: TGTGCCATCAGTGAGATGGGGGGGGTGAGGATGGACACTGAAGCTTTCTTT; V: TRBV10-3; J: TRBJ1-1; size: many; D: .; length: 17
CDR3: CASSVGQSRTGELFF; DNA: TGTGCCAGCAGCGTGGGACAAAGTCGGACCGGGGAGCTGTTTTTT; V: TRBV9; J: TRBJ2-2; size: many; D: .; length: 15
CDR3: CASSPTAGGFSPLHF; DNA: TGTGCCAGTAGCCCCACGGCAGGAGGTTTTTCACCCCTCCACTTT; V: TRBV19; J: TRBJ1-6; size: many; D: .; length: 15
CDR3: CSSYRDNEQFF; DNA: TGCAGCTCGTACCGGGACAATGAGCAGTTCTTC; V: TRBV29-1; J: TRBJ2-1; size: many; D: .; length: 11
CDR3: CASSPRGGSGTEAFF; DNA: TGTGCCAGCTCACCACGGGGGGGCAGCGGCACTGAAGCTTTCTTT; V: TRBV18; J: TRBJ1-1; size: many; D: .; length: 15
CDR3: CASSLDFTGTIYF; DNA: TGTGCCAGCAGCTTGGACTTTACAGGCACCATATATTTT; V: TRBV5-4; J: TRBJ1-3; size: many; D: .; length: 13
CDR3: CASSLGSVDTIYF; DNA: TGCGCCAGCAGCTTGGGGTCCGTAGACACCATATATTTT; V: TRBV5-1; J: TRBJ1-3; size: many; D: .; length: 13
CDR3: CASSSLFGGVRGEQYF; DNA: TGTGCCAGCAGTTCCCTTTTTGGTGGTGTACGAGGCGAGCAGTACTTC; V: TRBV27; J: TRBJ2-7; size: medium-sized; D: .; length: 16
CDR3: CAWMGRTNEKLFF; DNA: TGTGCCTGGATGGGCAGGACTAATGAAAAACTGTTTTTT; V: TRBV30; J: TRBJ1-4; size: many; D: .; length: 13
CDR3: CASSRWTGGNEQFF; DNA: TGCGCCAGCAGCCGATGGACAGGGGGCAACGAGCAGTTCTTC; V: TRBV5-1; J: TRBJ2-1; size: many; D: TRBD1; length: 14
CDR3: CASSPWTSQAYGYTF; DNA: TGTGCCAGCAGTCCTTGGACATCACAGGCCTATGGCTACACCTTC; V: TRBV6-5; J: TRBJ1-2; size: many; D: .; length: 15
CDR3: CASSLASSGAYNEQFF; DNA: TGTGCCAGCAGCTTAGCGTCCAGCGGCGCTTACAATGAGCAGTTCTTC; V: TRBV7-9; J: TRBJ2-1; size: many; D: .; length: 16
CDR3: CASSQGTGQYEQYF; DNA: TGTGCCAGCAGCCAGGGGACAGGACAGTACGAGCAGTACTTC; V: TRBV7-6; J: TRBJ2-7; size: many; D: TRBD1; length: 14
CDR3: CASSSLLTGGEETQYF; DNA: TGTGCCAGCAGCTCATTGCTGACAGGGGGCGAAGAGACCCAGTACTTC; V: TRBV11-2; J: TRBJ2-5; size: .; D: TRBD1; length: 16
CDR3: CASSPATNEKLFF; DNA: TGTGCCAGTAGTCCTGCAACTAATGAAAAACTGTTTTTT; V: TRBV19; J: TRBJ1-4; size: medium-sized; D: .; length: 13
CDR3: CASSPGQGVETQYF; DNA: TGTGCCAGCAGCCCGGGACAGGGTGTTGAGACCCAGTACTTC; V: TRBV5-4; J: TRBJ2-5; size: many; D: TRBD1; length: 14
CDR3: CASKGAYEQYF; DNA: TGTGCCAGCAAGGGGGCCTACGAGCAGTACTTC; V: TRBV27; J: TRBJ2-7; size: many; D: .; length: 11